Each of the 10 T cell receptor beta chains below was sequenced from the same sample in a study of blood T cell repertoires in COVID-19. Measured with immunoSEQ multiplex PCR; TCRdb has only the in-frame clones, and not every one. The data hold roughly 250,000 clones, with about nine tenths observed a single time. The sequencing sample was made of PBMCs or T cells enriched from blood (not recorded which). Receptors originate from a woman aged 25-40 years with acute COVID-19.

The chain uses TRBV10-3 and TRBJ2-2, with 13 bases aligning to TRBD2. Germline trimming cut 6 bases from V and 0 bases from J; bases unmatched to any gene: 4. Germline CDR1 reads ENHRY; CDR2 reads SYGVKD. The CDR3 runs 17 residues. The CDR3 DNA is TGTGCCATCAGCCGACTAGCGGGGGGCTCGAACACCGGGGAGCTGTTTTTT. Protein product: CAISRLAGGSNTGELFF.

V gene TRBV19 combines with J gene TRBJ2-7; perhaps TRBD1 as D (6 bases). V gave up 5 bases and J gave up 2 bases, with 10 bases separating them. The CDR3 is made up of 13 amino acids. Per the germline V gene, CDR1 is LNHDA and CDR2 is SQIVND (reference sequence). Here the CDR3 reads CASSPRTAYEQYF. CDR3 nucleotide sequence: TGTGCCAGTAGTCCGAGGACAGCCTACGAGCAGTACTTC.

The V call is TRBV5-1, the J call TRBJ1-2; maybe TRBD1 (5 bases). Germline V lookup: CDR1 SGHRS, CDR2 YFSETQ. This CDR3 has 14 residues. The V end lost 0 bases, the J end lost 3 bases, and 9 bases lay between the germline ends. CDR3 nucleotide sequence: TGCGCCAGCAGCTTGGCCGGGGGGGACTATGGCTACACCTTC. It specifies CASSLAGGDYGYTF.

The rearrangement joins TRBV11-2 to TRBJ2-7, with a tentative D call TRBD2 (6 bases). The CDR3 length is 12 residues. V was pared by 3 bases and J by 6 bases, with 9 bases between. Germline CDR1 is SGHAT and CDR2 is FQNNGV. Written as DNA, the CDR3 is TGTGCCAGCAGCTTCCCTAGCGTCGAGCAGTACTTC. Translated: CASSFPSVEQYF.

The chain joins TRBV29-1 to TRBJ1-3; TRBD1 agrees at 7 bases. Germline V gene sequence: CDR1 SQVTM, CDR2 ANQGSEA. The CDR3 is made up of 15 amino acids. J lost 2 bases, V lost 4 bases, and 8 bases had no gene match. CDR3 nucleotides: TGCAGCGTTGTACTCTCAGGGGGTCCTGGAAACACCATATATTTT. It codes for CSVVLSGGPGNTIYF.

The chain employs TRBV6-5 and TRBJ2-1; unclear D gene. Trimming took off 6 bases at V and 2 bases at J, with 14 bases between the two ends. The CDR3 has 15 amino acids. Germline lookup yields CDR1 MNHEY and CDR2 SVGAGI. This CDR3 is CASSSALSAYNEQFF. The CDR3 DNA follows: TGTGCCAGCAGCTCCGCTCTAAGCGCCTACAATGAGCAGTTCTTC.

V is TRBV2 and J is TRBJ1-4, with a weak D call TRBD1 (5 bases). CDR1 and CDR2 (germline): SNHLY, FYNNEI. The V and J ends lost 4 bases and 8 bases respectively, with 11 bases between them. The CDR3 covers 13 residues. This CDR3 is CASSAQGIEKLFF. CDR3 sequence (DNA): TGTGCCAGCAGTGCCCAGGGTATCGAAAAACTGTTTTTT.

The chain employs TRBV5-4 and TRBJ1-1, with TRBD1 matching 10 bases. Germline V CDR1 and CDR2: SGHNT, YYREEE (reference sequence). The J segment lost 4 bases and the V segment lost 4 bases, leaving 10 bases of the junction unmatched. The CDR3 is 16 residues long. The CDR3 DNA is TGTGCCAGCAGCGCGACAGGGGGCGGTTGGAGCACTGAAGCTTTCTTT. The encoded protein is CASSATGGGWSTEAFF.

The V and J genes are TRBV7-2 and TRBJ2-7, with 10 bases fitting TRBD2. This CDR3 has 15 residues. The germline CDR1 and CDR2 sequences are SGHTA and FQGNSA. V gave up 4 bases and J gave up 4 bases; unmatched junction bases: 7. The chain's CDR3 is CASSSPGTSVYEQYF. CDR3 in DNA: TGTGCCAGCAGCTCGCCCGGGACTAGCGTTTACGAGCAGTACTTC.

This chain connects TRBV10-3 to TRBJ2-5; tentatively, D is TRBD1 (6 bases). This CDR3 is 13 amino acids long. Germline V gene sequence: CDR1 ENHRY, CDR2 SYGVKD. Trimming removed 4 bases from V and 5 bases from J, with 11 bases in between. CDR3: CAISGSTGETQYF. CDR3 nucleotides: TGTGCCATCAGTGGTTCGACAGGCGAGACCCAGTACTTC.